This T cell receptor (beta chain) was captured by sequencing in a study of CD8 T cells in ankylosing spondylitis. Whole-study results and caveats: Certain motif variants had earlier been reported in reactive arthritis synovial fluid and blood.

Each CDR3 protein gets one entry after TCRdb re-called the 5' RACE reads with MiXCR. The sample gives 380,000 or so distinct CDR3 sequences, 20% of which show up once; roughly 14% is in the top ten. V was shortened by 5 bases and J by 1 base, with 9 bases between the two germline ends. CDR1 is MDHEN and CDR2 is SYDVKM in the germline V gene. The CDR3 extends over 13 amino acids. Regarding this clonotype: The antigen is undetermined.

Sequenced material: blood, either unsorted or a sorted T cell fraction (not recorded which). The chain links TRBV28 to TRBJ2-7; D is unresolved. This TCR derives from a male donor with ankylosing spondylitis or in good health (not recorded which). The CDR3 reads CASSARISYEQYF. For the CDR3, the DNA is TGTGCCAGCAGTGCTAGGATTTCCTACGAGCAGTACTTC.